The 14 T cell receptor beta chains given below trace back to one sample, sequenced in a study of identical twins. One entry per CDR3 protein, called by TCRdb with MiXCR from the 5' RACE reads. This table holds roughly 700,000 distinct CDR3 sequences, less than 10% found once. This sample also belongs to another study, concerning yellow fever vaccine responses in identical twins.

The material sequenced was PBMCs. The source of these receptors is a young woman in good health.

CDR3 protein: CASSFSDRVYTEAFF. CDR3 nucleotide sequence: TGTGCCAGCAGCTTTTCGGACAGGGTGTACACTGAAGCTTTCTTT. The V call is TRBV5-6, the J call TRBJ1-1; 8 bases map to TRBD1. The germline V gene has CDR1 SGHDT and CDR2 YYEEEE. V lost 2 bases to trimming and J lost 3 bases; unmatched junction nucleotides: 6. CDR3 length: 15 residues.

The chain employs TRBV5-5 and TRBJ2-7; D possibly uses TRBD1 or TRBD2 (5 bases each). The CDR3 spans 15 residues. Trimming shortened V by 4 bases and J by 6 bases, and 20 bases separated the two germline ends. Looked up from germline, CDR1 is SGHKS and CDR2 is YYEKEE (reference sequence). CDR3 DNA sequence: TGTGCCAGCAGCCTAACCCGGGACCAATTCGGCGAGCAGTACTTC. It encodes CASSLTRDQFGEQYF. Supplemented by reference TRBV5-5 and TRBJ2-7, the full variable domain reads DAGVTQSPTHLIKTRGQQVTLRCSPISGHKSVSWYQQVLGQGPQFIFQYYEKEERGRGNFPDRFSARQFPNYSSELNVNALLLGDSALYLCASSLTRDQFGEQYFGPGTRLTVT.

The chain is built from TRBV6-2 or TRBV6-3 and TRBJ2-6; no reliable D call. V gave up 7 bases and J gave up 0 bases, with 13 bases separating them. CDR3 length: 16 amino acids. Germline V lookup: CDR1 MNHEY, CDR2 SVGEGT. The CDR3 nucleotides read TGTGCCAGCAATAATCGACGGGTCTCTGGGGCCAACGTCCTGACTTTC. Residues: CASNNRRVSGANVLTF.

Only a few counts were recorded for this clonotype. The CDR3 is CASSPLERTYEQYF. CDR3 DNA: TGTGCCAGCAGTCCTTTGGAGCGTACCTACGAGCAGTACTTC. V is TRBV28 and J is TRBJ2-7, with D uncertain. Germline loops: CDR1 MDHEN, CDR2 SYDVKM. The ends were cut back, 5 bases at V and 2 bases at J, with 13 bases in the middle. This CDR3 has 14 residues.

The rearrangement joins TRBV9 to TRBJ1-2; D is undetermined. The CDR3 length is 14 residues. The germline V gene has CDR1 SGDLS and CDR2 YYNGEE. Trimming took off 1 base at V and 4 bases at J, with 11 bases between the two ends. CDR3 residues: CASSVQAAGYGYTF. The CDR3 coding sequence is TGTGCCAGCAGCGTACAGGCAGCAGGCTATGGCTACACCTTC.

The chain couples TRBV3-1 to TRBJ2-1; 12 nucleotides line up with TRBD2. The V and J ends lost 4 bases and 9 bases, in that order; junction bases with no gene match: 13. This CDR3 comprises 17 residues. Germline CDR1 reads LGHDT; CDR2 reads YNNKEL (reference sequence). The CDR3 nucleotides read TGTGCCAGCAGCCCACTAGCGGGGGGTTCCCGCGGCGCTGAGCAGTTCTTC. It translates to CASSPLAGGSRGAEQFF.

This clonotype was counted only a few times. The CDR3: CASSLTHYEQYF. The DNA of the CDR3 is TGTGCCAGCAGTCTTACCCACTACGAGCAGTACTTC. The J gene is TRBJ2-7, the V gene TRBV6-2 or TRBV6-3; D is undetermined. This CDR3 has 12 amino acids. Trimming left V 5 bases short and J 3 bases short, with 8 bases between. Germline CDR1 is MNHEY and CDR2 is SVGEGT.

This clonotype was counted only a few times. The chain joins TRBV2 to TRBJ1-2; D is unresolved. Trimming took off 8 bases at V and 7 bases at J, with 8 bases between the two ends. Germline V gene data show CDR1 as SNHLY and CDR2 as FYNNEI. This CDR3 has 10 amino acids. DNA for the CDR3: TGTGCCAGCGGTGGGGTTGGCTACACCTTC. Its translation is CASGGVGYTF.

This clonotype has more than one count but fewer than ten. CDR3 nucleotides: TGCAGCGTCCCTATAGCTTTCTTT. Protein sequence: CSVPIAFF. This chain links TRBV29-1 with TRBJ1-1; D gene unclear. V dropped 6 bases and J dropped 10 bases, with 6 bases sitting between them. In germline, CDR1 is SQVTM, CDR2 ANQGSEA. The CDR3 loop spans 8 amino acids.

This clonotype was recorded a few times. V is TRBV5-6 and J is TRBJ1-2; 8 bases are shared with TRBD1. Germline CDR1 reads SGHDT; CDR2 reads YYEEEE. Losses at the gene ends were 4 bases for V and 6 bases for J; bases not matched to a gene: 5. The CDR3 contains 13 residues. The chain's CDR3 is CASSSVTGDGYTF. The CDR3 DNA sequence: TGTGCCAGCAGCAGTGTGACAGGGGATGGCTACACCTTC.

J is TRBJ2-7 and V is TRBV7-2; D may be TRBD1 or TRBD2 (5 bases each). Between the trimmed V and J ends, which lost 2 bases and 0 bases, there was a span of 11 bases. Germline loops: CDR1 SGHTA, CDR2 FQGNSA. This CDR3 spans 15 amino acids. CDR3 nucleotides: TGTGCCAGCAGCTTACGGGACCACAGCTCCTACGAGCAGTACTTC. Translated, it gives CASSLRDHSSYEQYF.

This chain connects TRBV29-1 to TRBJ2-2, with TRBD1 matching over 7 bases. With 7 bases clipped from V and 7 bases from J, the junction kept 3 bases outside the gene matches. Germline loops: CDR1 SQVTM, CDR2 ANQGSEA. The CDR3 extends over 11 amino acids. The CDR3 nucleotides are TGCAGCGCCAGGGGGATCGGGGAGCTGTTTTTT. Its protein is CSARGIGELFF.

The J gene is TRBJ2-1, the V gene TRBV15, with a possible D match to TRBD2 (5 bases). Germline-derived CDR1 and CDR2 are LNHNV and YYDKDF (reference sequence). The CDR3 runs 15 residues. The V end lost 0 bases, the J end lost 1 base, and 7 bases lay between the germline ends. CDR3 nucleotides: TGTGCCACCAGCAGAGACGGCGGGTCCTACAATGAGCAGTTCTTC. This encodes CATSRDGGSYNEQFF.

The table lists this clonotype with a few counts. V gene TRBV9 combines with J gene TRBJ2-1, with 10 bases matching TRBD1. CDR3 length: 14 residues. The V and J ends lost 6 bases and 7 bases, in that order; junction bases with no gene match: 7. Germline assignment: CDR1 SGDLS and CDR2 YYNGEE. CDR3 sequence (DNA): TGTGCCAGCACCACTCTGGACAGGGGGAATGAGCAGTTCTTC. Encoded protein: CASTTLDRGNEQFF.